The sequence of this T cell receptor beta chain was determined in a study of OX40 agonist ivuxolimab in advanced cancers. At the level of the study: Patients in dose escalation had liver, melanoma, kidney or head and neck cancers. Overall study results and limits: In general, CD8+ T cells held more expanded clones than CD4+ did, on average.

Worth noting for this clone: Its antigen is unknown.

Sequenced by immunoSEQ multiplex PCR; TCRdb stores in-frame clones only, minus some. Of 25,000 to 30,000 clones in the sample, roughly 85% are singletons; the top ten hold less than 15%. With 4 bases clipped from V and 4 bases from J, the junction kept 6 bases outside the gene matches. CDR3 length: 17 residues. The V gene's germline CDR1 is SGHNT and CDR2 YYREEE (reference sequence). This sequence originates from an adult with an advanced solid tumor such as melanoma, head and neck, liver or kidney cancer. The V call is TRBV5-4, the J call TRBJ2-2, with 14 bases matching TRBD2. The sample in question was CD4+ or CD8+ T cells sorted from blood, obtained in a trial of the OX40 agonist ivuxolimab. The CDR3 DNA follows: TGTGCCAGCAGCCCACGGACTAGCGGGAGGATCACCGGGGAGCTGTTTTTT. This sequence encodes CASSPRTSGRITGELFF.